This T cell receptor beta chain was retrieved from a study of blood T cell repertoires in COVID-19. Study-wide background: Spain, Italy and the United States supplied samples that represented acute and convalescent COVID-19. PBMCs, B-cell-depleted T cells, or T cells provided the cDNA or gDNA that made up the material.

In the original workflow: Reference gene primers were amplified, and this amplification served to estimate nucleated cell counts. TCRdb keeps only in-frame clones here, not all; method: immunoSEQ multiplex PCR. Clone size and the V and J calls come from that table; the DNA yielded D and trimming. The table includes 170,000 or so clones, around 87% detected once. Per the germline V gene, CDR1 is MNHNS and CDR2 is SASEGT. Trimming pared 3 bases from V and 5 bases from J, leaving 14 bases between. The CDR3 sequence is 15 residues long. The sequenced material came from peripheral blood. The J gene is TRBJ1-5, the V gene TRBV6-1; the D is unclear. This clonotype was sampled from a man aged 40-50 years with active or convalescent COVID-19. The CDR3 DNA sequence: TGTGCCAGCAGTGACCTATACAGAGCAGATCAGCCCCAGCATTTT. It yields the protein CASSDLYRADQPQHF.